The clone carrying this T cell receptor beta chain occurred a few times. Its antigen is undetermined. The record originates from a study of CD8 T cells in ankylosing spondylitis. Overall study results and limits: Within ankylosing spondylitis blood, a TCR beta motif made up of seven or eight highly homologous variants appeared to be characteristic. CD8+ disease-linked clones were present at relatively low frequencies in blood.

Germline CDR1 and CDR2: DFQATT and SNEGSKA (reference sequence). Trimming left V 6 bases short and J 3 bases short, with 23 bases between. CDR3 length equals 17 residues. As the method for making TCR beta libraries, quantitative 5'-RACE with molecular barcodes was used. TCRdb fed the 5' RACE reads into MiXCR, producing one record per CDR3 protein. The table records roughly 350,000 distinct CDR3 sequences, less than 10% of them present only once. The clonotype was recovered from a male donor with ankylosing spondylitis. Sequenced: blood, either unsorted or a sorted T cell fraction (not recorded which). The chain recombines TRBV20-1 with TRBJ2-2, with D perhaps matching TRBD2 (6 bases). The CDR3 DNA reads TGCAGTGCCGAGGTGGGGGGAGATTCCAAGGACACCGGGGAGCTGTTTTTT. Encoded protein: CSAEVGGDSKDTGELFF.